This T cell receptor beta chain stems from a study of T-cell memory formation after mild COVID-19. Study-wide findings and caveats: Researchers found some responding clones in pre-infection memory, a sign that cross-reactive memory joined.

This CDR3 spans 18 amino acids. Trimming at V came to 6 bases and at J to 1 base, leaving 18 bases not matched to a gene. Germline V lookup: CDR1 DFQATT, CDR2 SNEGSKA (reference sequence). TCRdb called the 5' RACE reads again in MiXCR, with one record for every CDR3 protein. The table lists about 190,000 distinct CDR3 sequences, 20% to 25% of them singletons. Points on this clonotype: Its antigen is unidentified.

The sequence was obtained from an adult woman who had mild COVID-19 (a few samples of this study predate the infection). Cell type and time point are not known. The chain recombines TRBV20-1 with TRBJ2-7; the match to TRBD1 covers 10 bases. Sample: PBMCs or a T cell subset sorted from them (not recorded which). CDR3 residues: CSAQYPETGTGVSYEQYF. The CDR3 nucleotides are TGCAGTGCCCAGTATCCTGAGACCGGGACAGGGGTTTCCTACGAGCAGTACTTC.